The 23 T cell receptor beta chains listed next were all sequenced from one sample in a study of post-analysis software for immune sequencing data. Findings and caveats of the study: There were five TRBV segments more frequent in patients than controls, and TRBV5-6, TRBV5-1 and TRBV20-1 were among them.

For these receptors, no antigen is known. Incorporated into the TCR beta cDNA libraries were unique molecular identifiers, which served to reduce PCR and sequencing biases. TCRdb re-called the PCR reads through MiXCR, storing one row per CDR3 protein. The data show hundreds of thousands of distinct CDR3 sequences, roughly 50% seen once. Sequenced: blood. The receptor source for this set is a girl aged 5 to 17 with multiple sclerosis.

The chain uses TRBV12-5 and TRBJ2-3; D gene ambiguous. The germline V and J ends were trimmed by 1 base and 2 bases, with 16 bases remaining between them. The CDR3 sequence is 17 residues long. Germline CDR1 and CDR2: LGHNT and FRNRAP. The CDR3 nucleotides read TGTGCTAGTGGTTTGGCAAATCGTCCATACCCCACAGATACGCAGTATTTT. This sequence encodes CASGLANRPYPTDTQYF.

The chain has TRBV7-6 and TRBJ2-7, with unresolved D. The CDR3 has 14 residues. V lost 5 bases to trimming and J lost 0 bases, with 11 bases between them. The germline gives CDR1 SGHVS, CDR2 FNYEAQ. The CDR3 DNA sequence: TGTGCCAGCAGCCTTCCCCCCAACTCCTACGAGCAGTACTTC. Translation gives CASSLPPNSYEQYF.

This clonotype came up once. J is TRBJ1-2 and V is TRBV5-1; 7 bases are shared with TRBD1. The length of the CDR3 is 16 residues. CDR1 is SGHRS and CDR2 is YFSETQ in the germline V gene. J was trimmed by 7 bases and V by 0 bases; bases with no gene match: 12. CDR3 amino acids: CASSLAKSYRGLGYTF. CDR3 DNA: TGCGCCAGCAGCTTGGCCAAGTCCTACAGGGGACTTGGCTACACCTTC.

This clonotype was observed a handful of times. J is TRBJ2-3 and V is TRBV14; unclear D gene. CDR3 length: 19 residues. The germline gives CDR1 SGHDN, CDR2 FVKESK. Between the trimmed V and J ends, which lost 0 bases and 4 bases, there was a span of 23 bases. DNA for the CDR3: TGTGCCAGCAGCCAAGAAGCGACCCGGCGACTGCCATACTCAGATACGCAGTATTTT. Amino acids: CASSQEATRRLPYSDTQYF.

The genes are TRBV4-1 and TRBJ1-5; 12 nucleotides align to TRBD1. The CDR3 loop spans 15 amino acids. Germline CDR1 MGHRA, CDR2 YSYEKL. V was pared by 4 bases and J by 6 bases, with 4 bases of the junction left unmatched. Written as DNA, the CDR3 is TGCGCCAGCAGCCCCGGGACAGGGGGCTTTCAGCCCCAGCATTTT. This sequence encodes CASSPGTGGFQPQHF.

This rearrangement joins TRBV14 to TRBJ2-3, with D possibly being TRBD1 or TRBD2 (6 bases each). The CDR3 has 17 residues. Germline CDR1 SGHDN, CDR2 FVKESK. V lost 0 bases, J lost 0 bases, and 13 bases lay in between. The CDR3 spells CASSQDRGAESTDTQYF. Here the CDR3 DNA reads TGTGCCAGCAGCCAAGATAGGGGGGCGGAAAGCACAGATACGCAGTATTTT.

This clonotype was seen more than once but under ten times. This chain joins TRBV20-1 and TRBJ1-1; 9 nucleotides agree with TRBD1. This CDR3 has 16 amino acids. Germline V gene data show CDR1 as DFQATT and CDR2 as SNEGSKA (reference sequence). V was pared by 6 bases and J by 0 bases, with 11 bases of the junction left unmatched. CDR3 in amino acids: CSAGDRDILMNTEAFF. CDR3 coding DNA: TGCAGTGCGGGGGACAGGGACATACTAATGAACACTGAAGCTTTCTTT.

The gene calls are TRBV6-5 and TRBJ1-1; TRBD1 matches at 10 bases. Germline CDR1 is MNHEY and CDR2 is SVGAGI. V lost 7 bases and J lost 6; bases outside the gene matches: 8. The CDR3 loop spans 14 amino acids. In DNA, the CDR3 is TGTGCCAGCATCAGCACCGGGACAGGGGCTGAAGCTTTCTTT. Encoded protein: CASISTGTGAEAFF.

Details on this clonotype: One end of the junction fails to match germline, which may point to a read error. The chain joins TRBV7-9 to TRBJ2-1; 9 bases line up with TRBD2. The germline V gene has CDR1 SEHNR and CDR2 FQNEAQ (reference sequence). The CDR3 runs 15 residues. CDR3 sequence (DNA): TGTGCAAGCAGCGCTTCCGGGACTAGCCTCAATCGGCAGTTCTTC. Its translation is CASSASGTSLNRQFF.

The chain links TRBV20-1 to TRBJ2-5; D tentatively fits TRBD1 or TRBD2 (7 bases each). Germline V gene data show CDR1 as DFQATT and CDR2 as SNEGSKA (reference sequence). There are 13 residues in the CDR3. Trimming cost V 3 bases and J 4 bases, with 12 bases left between them. The CDR3 nucleotides read TGCAGTGCTAGGGGGAGGGGGCTAGAGACCCAGTACTTC. Protein sequence: CSARGRGLETQYF.

The chain employs TRBV15 and TRBJ1-1, with 9 bases fitting TRBD1. V dropped 2 bases and J dropped 2; count of bases not matched to a gene: 18. The CDR3 is 20 residues long. Germline CDR1 LNHNV, CDR2 YYDKDF (reference sequence). The CDR3 coding sequence is TGTGCCACCAGCAGATCCCCGATTCTACAGGGGGCAAACATCAACACTGAAGCTTTCTTT. This gives the protein CATSRSPILQGANINTEAFF.

The chain links TRBV20-1 to TRBJ2-5, with 11 bases matching TRBD1. This CDR3 region has 14 residues. J lost 6 bases, V lost 0 bases, and 3 bases had no gene match. CDR1 DFQATT and CDR2 SNEGSKA come from the germline V gene (reference sequence). CDR3 residues: CSARDGQGAKTQYF. CDR3 sequence (DNA): TGCAGTGCTAGAGATGGACAGGGGGCGAAGACCCAGTACTTC.

The count of this clonotype is one. The rearrangement joins TRBV25-1 to TRBJ2-3; 8 nucleotides match TRBD1. V trimming: 5 bases; J trimming: 2 bases; junction bases outside the gene matches: 3. CDR1 is MGHDK and CDR2 is SYGVNS in the germline V gene. The CDR3 consists of 14 residues. The CDR3 is CASSQDRVTDTQYF. The CDR3 DNA follows: TGTGCCAGCAGTCAGGACAGGGTCACAGATACGCAGTATTTT.

This sequence joins TRBV7-2 and TRBJ2-3; possibly TRBD2 for D (6 bases). V was shortened by 5 bases and J by 2 bases, with 17 bases between the two germline ends. The CDR3 contains 16 residues. In germline, CDR1 is SGHTA, CDR2 FQGNSA. The CDR3 here is CASSPIAGGITDTQYF. The CDR3 DNA follows: TGTGCCAGCAGCCCGATAGCCGGGGGAATCACAGATACGCAGTATTTT.

The rearrangement joins TRBV10-2 to TRBJ2-1, with 8 bases lining up with TRBD1. V gave up 4 bases and J gave up 2 bases; unmatched junction bases: 4. This CDR3 is 15 amino acids long. Per germline, CDR1 WSHSY and CDR2 SAAADI. CDR3 DNA: TGCGCCAGCAGTGCGGACAGGGCGGCCTACAATGAGCAGTTCTTC. Protein sequence: CASSADRAAYNEQFF.

This chain joins TRBV12-3 or TRBV12-4 and TRBJ2-4; the D call may be TRBD1 or TRBD2 (5 bases each). The CDR3 contains 14 residues. V was shortened by 5 bases and J by 8 bases, with 16 bases between the two germline ends. The CDR3 protein is CASSRGLLGDIQYF. The CDR3 nucleotides are TGTGCCAGCAGTAGAGGACTCTTGGGGGACATTCAGTACTTC.

Here the CDR3 DNA reads TGTGCTAGTGGCCACCCCGGAGACACTGAAGCTTTCTTT. The encoded protein is CASGHPGDTEAFF. The chain employs TRBV12-5 and TRBJ1-1; D ambiguous. Germline CDR1 reads LGHNT; CDR2 reads FRNRAP. This CDR3 has 13 residues. The germline V and J ends were trimmed by 6 bases and 3 bases, with 11 bases remaining between them.

The DNA for the CDR3 is TGTGCCAGCAAGAACGAGGGGACAGGGGGTTACGAGCAGTACTTC. Its translation is CASKNEGTGGYEQYF. The rearrangement links TRBV28 to TRBJ2-7; 11 nucleotides agree with TRBD1. V trimming: 7 bases; J trimming: 4 bases; junction bases outside the gene matches: 9. This CDR3 comprises 15 residues. In germline, CDR1 is MDHEN, CDR2 SYDVKM.

V and J are TRBV9 and TRBJ2-1, with D hard to call. The tail of the sequence fits TRBJ2-7 better, so the J call may be wrong. This CDR3 has 13 residues. CDR1 is SGDLS and CDR2 is YYNGEE in the germline V gene. The CDR3 nucleotides are TGTGCCAGCAGCGTAGGGCAGTACCACGAGCAGTACTTC. This translates into CASSVGQYHEQYF.

The count of this clonotype is one. This sequence joins TRBV20-1 and TRBJ2-7, with 15 bases fitting TRBD2. The CDR3 sequence is 16 residues long. The V segment lost 6 bases and the J segment 2 bases; nucleotides outside the gene matches: 8. Germline CDR1 reads DFQATT; CDR2 reads SNEGSKA (reference sequence). CDR3 region: CSAGTSGGIIAYEQYF. The DNA of the CDR3 is TGCAGTGCCGGGACTAGCGGGGGGATCATTGCCTACGAGCAGTACTTC.

The V call is TRBV2, the J call TRBJ1-5, with D hard to call. Germline-derived CDR1 and CDR2 are SNHLY and FYNNEI. V lost 7 bases and J lost 3, with 13 bases in between. This CDR3 is built from 14 residues. For the CDR3, the DNA is TGTGCCAGCACCGAGTCAGGCGACAATCAGCCCCAGCATTTT. Protein product: CASTESGDNQPQHF. Complete variable domain (other parts from reference TRBV2 and TRBJ1-5): EPEVTQTPSHQVTQMGQEVILRCVPISNHLYFYWYRQILGQKVEFLVSFYNNEISEKSEIFDDQFSVERPDGSNFTLKIRSTKLEDSAMYFCASTESGDNQPQHFGDGTRLSIL.

This clonotype turned up a few times. This sequence joins TRBV15 and TRBJ2-7, with 9 bases aligning to TRBD2. The J segment lost 0 bases and the V segment lost 0 bases, leaving 18 bases of the junction unmatched. The CDR3 covers 21 residues. The germline V gene has CDR1 LNHNV and CDR2 YYDKDF (reference sequence). In DNA form, the CDR3 reads TGTGCCACCAGCAGAGATTTATCTAGGCCGGGACTAGCAGCTATCTCCTACGAGCAGTACTTC. Protein: CATSRDLSRPGLAAISYEQYF.

The chain carries TRBV20-1 and TRBJ1-2; D uncertain. Trimming pared 0 bases from V and 6 bases from J, leaving 14 bases between. The CDR3 is 14 residues long. Germline CDR1 and CDR2: DFQATT and SNEGSKA (reference sequence). CDR3 nucleotide sequence: TGCAGTGCTAGAGATTTTCCCGGTTCGCATGGCTACACCTTC. It encodes CSARDFPGSHGYTF.